Listed below are T cell receptor beta chains from one sample, sequenced in a study of blood T cell repertoires in COVID-19. The data were produced by immunoSEQ multiplex PCR, yet TCRdb's version contains in-frame clones alone and is incomplete. Of fewer than 300,000 clones detected, around 85% appear once; the ten largest clones hold approximately 12%. Sequenced input: peripheral blood. These receptors were obtained from a woman in her 30s with COVID-19, enrolled during active disease. Each CDR3 is given with its conserved first and last residue. D genes are given only for firm matches. Only some rows state a clone size, as once, few, many or a class for expanded clones.

j_gene: TRBJ2-2; abundance: .; v_gene: TRBV7-8; d_gene: TRBD1; CDR3aa: CASSARTGGGGVGGELFF; CDR3nt: TGTGCCAGCAGCGCACGGACAGGGGGCGGAGGGGTCGGCGGGGAGCTGTTTTTT
j_gene: TRBJ2-2; abundance: once; v_gene: TRBV4-1; d_gene: TRBD1; CDR3aa: CASSRTTGGTGELFF; CDR3nt: TGCGCCAGCAGCCGAACCACAGGGGGCACCGGGGAGCTGTTTTTT
j_gene: TRBJ2-5; abundance: .; v_gene: TRBV4-2; d_gene: TRBD2; CDR3aa: CASSQPGGGETQYF; CDR3nt: TGTGCCAGCAGCCAACCGGGGGGGGGAGAGACCCAGTACTTC
j_gene: TRBJ2-3; abundance: .; v_gene: TRBV19; d_gene: .; CDR3aa: CASSIAGHTRKSDTQYF; CDR3nt: TGTGCCAGTAGTATAGCCGGACACACGCGCAAGTCAGATACGCAGTATTTT
j_gene: TRBJ1-2; abundance: .; v_gene: TRBV7-2; d_gene: .; CDR3aa: CASSLAVAGVLYLGYTF; CDR3nt: TGTGCCAGCAGCTTAGCGGTGGCGGGAGTCCTATATCTCGGCTACACCTTC
j_gene: TRBJ2-5; abundance: .; v_gene: TRBV5-6; d_gene: .; CDR3aa: CASSLRGQETQYF; CDR3nt: TGTGCCAGCAGCTTGCGAGGCCAAGAGACCCAGTACTTC
j_gene: TRBJ1-1; abundance: .; v_gene: TRBV21-1; d_gene: .; CDR3aa: CASSKERQLNTEAFF; CDR3nt: TGTGCCAGCAGCAAAGAGCGGCAGCTAAACACTGAAGCTTTCTTT
j_gene: TRBJ2-7; abundance: .; v_gene: TRBV18; d_gene: TRBD2; CDR3aa: CASSPPSGGAYEQYF; CDR3nt: TGTGCCAGCTCACCACCTTCCGGGGGGGCCTACGAGCAGTACTTC
j_gene: TRBJ2-2; abundance: once; v_gene: TRBV5-1; d_gene: TRBD2; CDR3aa: CASSSAGTSSGELFF; CDR3nt: TGCGCCAGCAGCTCCGCCGGGACTAGCAGCGGGGAGCTGTTTTTT
j_gene: TRBJ2-7; abundance: once; v_gene: TRBV28; d_gene: .; CDR3aa: CASSLYAGLNEQYF; CDR3nt: TGTGCCAGCAGTTTATATGCAGGGTTGAACGAGCAGTACTTC
j_gene: TRBJ2-7; abundance: .; v_gene: TRBV19; d_gene: .; CDR3aa: CASSIGGDEQYF; CDR3nt: TGTGCCAGTAGTATAGGCGGGGACGAGCAGTACTTC
j_gene: TRBJ1-6; abundance: .; v_gene: TRBV19; d_gene: TRBD1; CDR3aa: CASSPRTGYNSPLHF; CDR3nt: TGTGCCAGTAGTCCCCGGACAGGATATAATTCACCCCTCCACTTT
j_gene: TRBJ2-7; abundance: .; v_gene: TRBV30; d_gene: .; CDR3aa: CAWSVAGIHQYF; CDR3nt: TGTGCCTGGAGTGTAGCCGGGATCCATCAGTACTTC
j_gene: TRBJ1-5; abundance: .; v_gene: TRBV10-2; d_gene: .; CDR3aa: CASQTEGQPQHF; CDR3nt: TGCGCCAGCCAAACAGAGGGTCAGCCCCAGCATTTT
j_gene: TRBJ1-3; abundance: .; v_gene: TRBV15; d_gene: TRBD1; CDR3aa: CATSRDRTGGSGNTIYF; CDR3nt: TGTGCCACCAGCAGGGACCGGACAGGGGGGTCTGGAAACACCATATATTTT
j_gene: TRBJ1-1; abundance: .; v_gene: TRBV4-2; d_gene: .; CDR3aa: CASSPGMNTEAFF; CDR3nt: TGTGCCAGCAGCCCGGGGATGAACACTGAAGCTTTCTTT
j_gene: TRBJ1-1; abundance: .; v_gene: TRBV3-1/TRBV3-2; d_gene: .; CDR3aa: CASSQRVSWSEAFF; CDR3nt: TGTGCCAGCAGCCAGAGGGTTTCCTGGTCTGAAGCTTTCTTT
j_gene: TRBJ2-7; abundance: .; v_gene: TRBV5-4; d_gene: TRBD1; CDR3aa: CASSHPGQGSREQYF; CDR3nt: TGTGCCAGCAGCCATCCGGGACAGGGAAGTCGCGAGCAGTACTTC
j_gene: TRBJ2-3; abundance: .; v_gene: TRBV27; d_gene: .; CDR3aa: CASLGETDTQYF; CDR3nt: TGTGCCAGCTTAGGGGAAACAGATACGCAGTATTTT
j_gene: TRBJ1-1; abundance: .; v_gene: TRBV3-1/TRBV3-2; d_gene: .; CDR3aa: CASSRTARGTEAFF; CDR3nt: TGTGCCAGCAGTCGGACAGCTAGGGGCACTGAAGCTTTCTTT
j_gene: TRBJ1-2; abundance: .; v_gene: TRBV7-9; d_gene: .; CDR3aa: CASSLANRAAYGYTF; CDR3nt: TGTGCCAGCAGCTTAGCGAACAGGGCCGCCTATGGCTACACCTTC
j_gene: TRBJ2-7; abundance: .; v_gene: TRBV6-5; d_gene: .; CDR3aa: CASSYTRGNYEQYF; CDR3nt: TGTGCCAGCAGTTACACCAGGGGAAACTACGAGCAGTACTTC
j_gene: TRBJ1-4; abundance: .; v_gene: TRBV18; d_gene: .; CDR3aa: CASSPNGRDEKLFF; CDR3nt: TGTGCCAGCTCACCAAACGGGAGAGATGAAAAACTGTTTTTT
j_gene: TRBJ1-2; abundance: .; v_gene: TRBV2; d_gene: .; CDR3aa: CASSAGANYGYTF; CDR3nt: TGTGCCAGCAGTGCGGGAGCCAACTATGGCTACACCTTC
j_gene: TRBJ1-2; abundance: .; v_gene: TRBV29-1; d_gene: .; CDR3aa: CSVVGQGSYGYTF; CDR3nt: TGCAGCGTTGTTGGGCAGGGGAGCTATGGCTACACCTTC
j_gene: TRBJ2-2; abundance: .; v_gene: TRBV7-8; d_gene: TRBD2; CDR3aa: CASSLPRGLAANTGELFF; CDR3nt: TGTGCCAGCAGCTTGCCCCGCGGTCTAGCGGCGAACACCGGGGAGCTGTTTTTT
j_gene: TRBJ1-4; abundance: .; v_gene: TRBV11-2; d_gene: .; CDR3aa: CASSSGLANEKLFF; CDR3nt: TGTGCCAGCAGCTCGGGACTAGCTAATGAAAAACTGTTTTTT
j_gene: TRBJ2-7; abundance: .; v_gene: TRBV6-5; d_gene: .; CDR3aa: CASRIIRESGYEQYF; CDR3nt: TGTGCCAGCAGGATTATAAGGGAGAGCGGCTACGAGCAGTACTTC
j_gene: TRBJ1-2; abundance: .; v_gene: TRBV5-4; d_gene: TRBD1; CDR3aa: CASRGDRGYGYTF; CDR3nt: TGTGCCAGCAGGGGGGACAGGGGGTATGGCTACACCTTC
j_gene: TRBJ2-2; abundance: .; v_gene: TRBV2; d_gene: TRBD1; CDR3aa: CASTRQGTTGELFF; CDR3nt: TGTGCCAGCACCAGACAGGGGACCACCGGGGAGCTGTTTTTT
j_gene: TRBJ2-6; abundance: .; v_gene: TRBV7-9; d_gene: .; CDR3aa: CASSLAGSNVLTF; CDR3nt: TGTGCCAGCAGCTTGGCAGGTTCTAACGTCCTGACTTTC
j_gene: TRBJ1-6; abundance: .; v_gene: TRBV11-2; d_gene: .; CDR3aa: CASSLVSSGSPLHF; CDR3nt: TGTGCCAGCAGCTTAGTGAGTTCAGGGTCACCCCTCCACTTT
j_gene: TRBJ1-2; abundance: .; v_gene: TRBV3-1/TRBV3-2; d_gene: TRBD1; CDR3aa: CASSLTRTGASGYTF; CDR3nt: TGTGCCAGCAGCCTTACGAGGACAGGGGCCTCTGGCTACACCTTC
j_gene: TRBJ1-1; abundance: .; v_gene: TRBV7-6; d_gene: .; CDR3aa: CASSPGLTNTEAFF; CDR3nt: TGTGCCAGCAGCCCCGGACTGACGAACACTGAAGCTTTCTTT
j_gene: TRBJ2-2; abundance: .; v_gene: TRBV6-5; d_gene: .; CDR3aa: CASSYQTENTGELFF; CDR3nt: TGTGCCAGCAGTTACCAAACAGAGAACACCGGGGAGCTGTTTTTT
j_gene: TRBJ2-3; abundance: .; v_gene: TRBV5-1; d_gene: .; CDR3aa: CASSSRSGTDTQYF; CDR3nt: TGCGCCAGCAGCTCGAGGAGCGGCACAGATACGCAGTATTTT
j_gene: TRBJ1-6; abundance: .; v_gene: TRBV7-8; d_gene: .; CDR3aa: CASSLGPDSPLHF; CDR3nt: TGTGCCAGCAGCTTAGGCCCGGATTCACCCCTCCACTTT
j_gene: TRBJ2-7; abundance: once; v_gene: TRBV18; d_gene: .; CDR3aa: CASSPAARTVPYEQYF; CDR3nt: TGTGCCAGCTCACCGGCGGCCCGGACAGTGCCCTACGAGCAGTACTTC
j_gene: TRBJ2-1; abundance: .; v_gene: TRBV25-1; d_gene: TRBD2; CDR3aa: CASCDGTSSYNEQFF; CDR3nt: TGTGCCAGCTGTGACGGGACTAGCTCCTACAATGAGCAGTTCTTC
j_gene: TRBJ2-7; abundance: few; v_gene: TRBV4-1; d_gene: TRBD1; CDR3aa: CASSLRTGVYEQYF; CDR3nt: TGCGCCAGCAGCCTACGGACAGGGGTCTACGAGCAGTACTTC
j_gene: TRBJ2-1; abundance: .; v_gene: TRBV5-4; d_gene: TRBD2; CDR3aa: CASSLKRTSGGYNEQFF; CDR3nt: TGTGCCAGCAGCTTGAAACGGACGAGCGGGGGCTACAATGAGCAGTTCTTC
j_gene: TRBJ2-1; abundance: .; v_gene: TRBV30; d_gene: .; CDR3aa: CAWGALPRSANEQFF; CDR3nt: TGTGCCTGGGGGGCTCTACCTCGGAGTGCCAATGAGCAGTTCTTC
j_gene: TRBJ1-6; abundance: .; v_gene: TRBV5-1; d_gene: .; CDR3aa: CASSLRGSYNSPLHF; CDR3nt: TGCGCCAGCAGCTTAAGGGGCTCCTATAATTCACCCCTCCACTTT
j_gene: TRBJ1-3; abundance: .; v_gene: TRBV20-1; d_gene: .; CDR3aa: CSASRQGLVEGNTIYF; CDR3nt: TGCAGTGCTAGTCGGCAGGGGCTAGTAGAGGGAAACACCATATATTTT
j_gene: TRBJ1-5; abundance: .; v_gene: TRBV2; d_gene: .; CDR3aa: CASNGNYNQPQHF; CDR3nt: TGTGCCAGCAATGGAAACTACAATCAGCCCCAGCATTTT
j_gene: TRBJ2-3; abundance: few; v_gene: TRBV11-3; d_gene: .; CDR3aa: CASSARGDTQYF; CDR3nt: TGTGCCAGCAGCGCGAGGGGGGATACGCAGTATTTT
j_gene: TRBJ1-4; abundance: .; v_gene: TRBV28; d_gene: .; CDR3aa: CASIHGGATNEKLFF; CDR3nt: TGTGCCAGCATCCATGGAGGGGCAACTAATGAAAAACTGTTTTTT
j_gene: TRBJ2-7; abundance: .; v_gene: TRBV27; d_gene: TRBD1; CDR3aa: CASSGQGAREQYF; CDR3nt: TGTGCCAGCAGTGGACAGGGGGCGCGGGAGCAGTACTTC
j_gene: TRBJ2-1; abundance: once; v_gene: TRBV7-6; d_gene: TRBD2; CDR3aa: CASSLEGRGSEQFF; CDR3nt: TGTGCCAGCAGCTTAGAGGGGCGGGGGAGTGAGCAGTTCTTC
j_gene: TRBJ2-2; abundance: once; v_gene: TRBV3-1/TRBV3-2; d_gene: .; CDR3aa: CASSQRRGSTGELFF; CDR3nt: TGTGCCAGCAGCCAACGACGGGGGAGCACCGGGGAGCTGTTTTTT
j_gene: TRBJ2-3; abundance: .; v_gene: TRBV4-1; d_gene: .; CDR3aa: CASSQTTEGGPADTQYF; CDR3nt: TGCGCCAGCAGCCAGACGACCGAGGGGGGGCCCGCAGATACGCAGTATTTT
j_gene: TRBJ2-5; abundance: .; v_gene: TRBV28; d_gene: .; CDR3aa: CASSARAFGGYQETQYF; CDR3nt: TGTGCCAGCAGTGCACGGGCGTTCGGGGGTTATCAAGAGACCCAGTACTTC
j_gene: TRBJ2-3; abundance: .; v_gene: TRBV29-1; d_gene: TRBD1; CDR3aa: CSGRTGASTDTQYF; CDR3nt: TGCAGCGGACGGACAGGGGCGAGCACAGATACGCAGTATTTT